The text below deals with one T cell receptor (beta chain). What it recognizes is unknown. The read finishes 3 residues shy of the CDR3 end, and the germline J gene is used to complete it. The data were taken from a study of Tregs in tolerant kidney transplant recipients. Study observations and caveats: Tregs expanded with activated donor B cells seemed most donor-specific.

The table came from immunoSEQ multiplex PCR; TCRdb's copy has only in-frame clones and leaves some out. This sample's table reports 25,000 to 35,000 clones. The germline V and J ends were trimmed by 1 base and 1 base, with 17 bases remaining between them. CDR1 and CDR2 from the germline V gene are SGHRS and YFSETQ. CDR3 size: 17 residues. The nonmyeloablative bone marrow transplants came from related graft donors, with transient mixed chimerism. The sample here was CD4+ T cells from blood (PBMCs), taken 24 months after the transplant. This TCR was sampled from a human patient who received a combined kidney and bone marrow transplant. The graft donor may have contributed some T cells. The V gene is TRBV5-1, the J gene TRBJ1-1, with D perhaps TRBD1 (5 bases). The DNA read from the CDR3 is TGCGCCAGCAGCTTGAGTGGCAGGGCCGGTCGGAACACTGAA. This codes for CASSLSGRAGRNTE. In full, the CDR3 is CASSLSGRAGRNTEAFF.